A selection of T cell receptor beta chains follows, all from one sample in a study of T cell changes during pregnancy in multiple sclerosis. TCRdb keeps only in-frame clones here, not all; method: immunoSEQ multiplex PCR. This sample has about 89,000 clones, with just over 90% found just once. Here the sequenced sample was peripheral blood, taken after pregnancy. The receptors stem from a female donor in good health, enrolled as a control in a pregnancy study. Both conserved end residues are part of each CDR3. Fields, in order: clone size, D gene, V gene, J gene, CDR3 protein, CDR3 DNA. D genes are given only for firm matches. Clone sizes are given selectively: once, few, many, or a class where the clone is expanded.

clone size: -; D gene: -; V gene: TRBV15; J gene: TRBJ2-1; CDR3 protein: CATSRVEVGHNEQFF; CDR3 DNA: TGTGCCACCAGCAGGGTAGAGGTGGGGCACAATGAGCAGTTCTTC
clone size: once; D gene: -; V gene: TRBV30; J gene: TRBJ1-2; CDR3 protein: CAWSVSNLIDGQTF; CDR3 DNA: TGTGCCTGGAGCGTCTCGAACCTTATTGATGGACAGACCTTC
clone size: -; D gene: -; V gene: TRBV7-8; J gene: TRBJ2-7; CDR3 protein: CASSRLGGGMEQYF; CDR3 DNA: TGTGCCAGCAGCCGCTTGGGGGGGGGCATGGAGCAGTACTTC
clone size: -; D gene: TRBD2; V gene: TRBV5-8; J gene: TRBJ2-1; CDR3 protein: CASSLSWRGGYEQFF; CDR3 DNA: TGTGCCAGCAGCTTGAGTTGGCGGGGGGGCTACGAGCAGTTCTTC
clone size: -; D gene: TRBD2; V gene: TRBV9; J gene: TRBJ2-5; CDR3 protein: CASSGNGGERETQYF; CDR3 DNA: TGTGCCAGCAGCGGAAACGGGGGGGAGAGAGAGACCCAGTACTTC
clone size: -; D gene: TRBD2; V gene: TRBV6-5; J gene: TRBJ2-7; CDR3 protein: CASSYSRGGGYEQYF; CDR3 DNA: TGTGCCAGCAGTTACTCGCGGGGGGGCGGTTACGAGCAGTACTTC
clone size: -; D gene: -; V gene: TRBV5-4; J gene: TRBJ1-1; CDR3 protein: CASSSPGTMTEAFF; CDR3 DNA: TGTGCCAGCAGCTCACCGGGAACTATGACTGAAGCTTTCTTT
clone size: -; D gene: TRBD1; V gene: TRBV2; J gene: TRBJ2-5; CDR3 protein: CASRPGQGVLRETQYF; CDR3 DNA: TGTGCCAGCAGGCCGGGACAGGGGGTTCTTCGGGAGACCCAGTACTTC
clone size: -; D gene: -; V gene: TRBV6-1; J gene: TRBJ1-1; CDR3 protein: CASNPEHTEAFF; CDR3 DNA: TGTGCCAGCAATCCAGAACACACTGAAGCTTTCTTT
clone size: -; D gene: -; V gene: TRBV6-1; J gene: TRBJ1-1; CDR3 protein: CASSHRGGAEAFF; CDR3 DNA: TGTGCCAGCAGCCACCGAGGGGGGGCTGAAGCTTTCTTT
clone size: once; D gene: -; V gene: TRBV5-1; J gene: TRBJ2-3; CDR3 protein: CASSPGRGTDTQYF; CDR3 DNA: TGCGCCAGCAGCCCGGGCAGGGGCACAGATACGCAGTATTTT
clone size: -; D gene: -; V gene: TRBV5-6; J gene: TRBJ1-1; CDR3 protein: CASSLAGGRGEAFF; CDR3 DNA: TGTGCCAGCAGCTTGGCCGGGGGGCGGGGTGAAGCTTTCTTT
clone size: -; D gene: -; V gene: TRBV11-2; J gene: TRBJ2-7; CDR3 protein: CASTSRGGGPEQYF; CDR3 DNA: TGTGCCAGCACCTCTAGAGGGGGGGGCCCCGAGCAGTACTTC
clone size: -; D gene: -; V gene: TRBV28; J gene: TRBJ1-2; CDR3 protein: CASTGPYGYTF; CDR3 DNA: TGTGCCAGCACAGGGCCCTATGGCTACACCTTC
clone size: -; D gene: -; V gene: TRBV5-6; J gene: TRBJ2-3; CDR3 protein: CASMRTPPDTQYF; CDR3 DNA: TGTGCCAGCATGAGGACTCCCCCGGATACGCAGTATTTT
clone size: -; D gene: -; V gene: TRBV2; J gene: TRBJ2-5; CDR3 protein: CASSKGDTETQYF; CDR3 DNA: TGTGCCAGCAGTAAGGGGGATACAGAGACCCAGTACTTC
clone size: -; D gene: -; V gene: TRBV4-2; J gene: TRBJ2-5; CDR3 protein: CASSAPRGGGGETQYF; CDR3 DNA: TGTGCCAGCAGCGCGCCCCGTGGGGGGGGCGGGGAGACCCAGTACTTC
clone size: -; D gene: TRBD1; V gene: TRBV7-9; J gene: TRBJ1-6; CDR3 protein: CASSHRGLRSPLHF; CDR3 DNA: TGTGCCAGCAGCCACAGGGGCCTCCGGTCACCCCTCCACTTT
clone size: once; D gene: -; V gene: TRBV10-3; J gene: TRBJ1-1; CDR3 protein: CAILGQGSTEAFF; CDR3 DNA: TGTGCCATCTTGGGGCAGGGGAGCACTGAAGCTTTCTTT
clone size: -; D gene: -; V gene: TRBV28; J gene: TRBJ2-2; CDR3 protein: CATQGTGELFF; CDR3 DNA: TGTGCCACCCAGGGCACCGGGGAGCTGTTTTTT
clone size: -; D gene: -; V gene: TRBV5-1; J gene: TRBJ2-3; CDR3 protein: CASSLGRRPSTDTQYF; CDR3 DNA: TGCGCCAGCAGCTTGGGGAGGCGCCCTAGCACAGATACGCAGTATTTT
clone size: once; D gene: TRBD2; V gene: TRBV13; J gene: TRBJ2-5; CDR3 protein: CASSQRGTSGGPRETQYF; CDR3 DNA: TGTGCCAGCAGCCAGAGAGGGACTAGCGGGGGCCCACGGGAGACCCAGTACTTC
clone size: -; D gene: -; V gene: TRBV2; J gene: TRBJ2-2; CDR3 protein: CASSGQISNTGELFF; CDR3 DNA: TGTGCCAGCAGTGGACAGATATCGAACACCGGGGAGCTGTTTTTT
clone size: -; D gene: -; V gene: TRBV4-1; J gene: TRBJ2-7; CDR3 protein: CASSHSAGLNEQYF; CDR3 DNA: TGCGCCAGCAGCCACTCCGCTGGGCTCAACGAGCAGTACTTC
clone size: -; D gene: -; V gene: TRBV9; J gene: TRBJ1-6; CDR3 protein: CASSWTESVLGSPLHF; CDR3 DNA: TGTGCCAGCAGTTGGACAGAATCGGTTCTAGGATCACCCCTCCACTTT
clone size: few; D gene: TRBD1; V gene: TRBV6-1; J gene: TRBJ2-7; CDR3 protein: CASSESGTGKSYEQYF; CDR3 DNA: TGTGCCAGCAGTGAATCCGGGACAGGGAAGTCCTACGAGCAGTACTTC
clone size: -; D gene: -; V gene: TRBV9; J gene: TRBJ2-1; CDR3 protein: CASSPMRTYNEQFF; CDR3 DNA: TGTGCCAGCAGCCCCATGCGGACCTACAATGAGCAGTTCTTC
clone size: -; D gene: -; V gene: TRBV28; J gene: TRBJ2-1; CDR3 protein: CASSFFTPPLGQGSYNEQFF; CDR3 DNA: TGTGCCAGCAGTTTCTTCACTCCGCCTCTGGGGCAGGGTTCCTACAATGAGCAGTTCTTC
clone size: -; D gene: -; V gene: TRBV11-3; J gene: TRBJ2-7; CDR3 protein: CASSLQTIYEQYF; CDR3 DNA: TGTGCCAGCAGCTTACAAACAATCTACGAGCAGTACTTC
clone size: once; D gene: -; V gene: TRBV27; J gene: TRBJ2-2; CDR3 protein: CASFSGLRTGELFF; CDR3 DNA: TGTGCCAGCTTCAGCGGGTTAAGGACCGGGGAGCTGTTTTTT
clone size: -; D gene: -; V gene: TRBV28; J gene: TRBJ1-5; CDR3 protein: CASRPQTGGNQPQHF; CDR3 DNA: TGTGCCAGCAGACCACAGACCGGGGGTAATCAGCCCCAGCATTTT
clone size: -; D gene: TRBD1; V gene: TRBV7-8; J gene: TRBJ1-5; CDR3 protein: CASSSVKNPGTGYDQPQHF; CDR3 DNA: TGTGCCAGCAGCTCTGTAAAAAACCCCGGGACAGGGTACGATCAGCCCCAGCATTTT
clone size: -; D gene: TRBD2; V gene: TRBV5-1; J gene: TRBJ2-2; CDR3 protein: CASSRGEGRNTGELFF; CDR3 DNA: TGCGCCAGCAGCCGCGGGGAGGGGAGAAACACCGGGGAGCTGTTTTTT
clone size: -; D gene: TRBD2; V gene: TRBV5-6; J gene: TRBJ2-3; CDR3 protein: CASSSGLGPQYF; CDR3 DNA: TGTGCCAGCAGCTCGGGACTAGGTCCGCAGTATTTT
clone size: -; D gene: -; V gene: TRBV28; J gene: TRBJ1-3; CDR3 protein: CASSTGSGNTIYF; CDR3 DNA: TGTGCCAGTTCGACAGGCTCTGGAAACACCATATATTTT
clone size: -; D gene: -; V gene: TRBV14; J gene: TRBJ2-3; CDR3 protein: CASSPWTGTDTQYF; CDR3 DNA: TGTGCCAGCAGCCCTTGGACAGGCACAGATACGCAGTATTTT
clone size: few; D gene: TRBD1; V gene: TRBV5-1; J gene: TRBJ2-3; CDR3 protein: CASSSMTGGYTDTQYF; CDR3 DNA: TGCGCCAGCAGCTCGATGACAGGGGGTTACACAGATACGCAGTATTTT
clone size: -; D gene: -; V gene: TRBV7-9; J gene: TRBJ2-5; CDR3 protein: CASSSAGATQYF; CDR3 DNA: TGTGCCAGCAGCTCGGCAGGGGCGACCCAGTACTTC
clone size: -; D gene: -; V gene: TRBV6-1; J gene: TRBJ1-2; CDR3 protein: CASIDPGGSNYGYTF; CDR3 DNA: TGTGCCAGCATCGATCCCGGGGGGAGCAACTATGGCTACACCTTC
clone size: -; D gene: -; V gene: TRBV4-1; J gene: TRBJ2-7; CDR3 protein: CASSQDSEQYF; CDR3 DNA: TGCGCCAGCAGCCAAGATAGCGAGCAGTACTTC
clone size: -; D gene: -; V gene: TRBV28; J gene: TRBJ1-1; CDR3 protein: CASSSPQNTEAFF; CDR3 DNA: TGTGCCAGCAGCTCCCCACAAAACACTGAAGCTTTCTTT
clone size: -; D gene: -; V gene: TRBV19; J gene: TRBJ2-2; CDR3 protein: CASTLYPGETGELFF; CDR3 DNA: TGTGCCAGTACCCTTTATCCGGGGGAGACCGGGGAGCTGTTTTTT
clone size: -; D gene: -; V gene: TRBV5-1; J gene: TRBJ2-7; CDR3 protein: CASSLGTVSSYEQYF; CDR3 DNA: TGCGCCAGCAGCTTGGGGACAGTCAGCTCCTACGAGCAGTACTTC
clone size: -; D gene: TRBD1; V gene: TRBV6-1; J gene: TRBJ1-5; CDR3 protein: CASSANPGTGRTSHF; CDR3 DNA: TGTGCCAGCAGTGCTAACCCCGGGACAGGGCGCACTTCGCATTTT
clone size: -; D gene: -; V gene: TRBV5-1; J gene: TRBJ2-1; CDR3 protein: CASSSPEGDNEQFF; CDR3 DNA: TGCGCCAGCAGCTCCCCAGAAGGGGACAATGAGCAGTTCTTC
clone size: -; D gene: -; V gene: TRBV10-3; J gene: TRBJ2-7; CDR3 protein: CAISVGRGDEQYF; CDR3 DNA: TGTGCCATCAGTGTGGGCAGGGGGGACGAGCAGTACTTC
clone size: -; D gene: TRBD2; V gene: TRBV28; J gene: TRBJ2-2; CDR3 protein: CASSLFVSGTSGRAGTGELFF; CDR3 DNA: TGTGCCAGCAGTTTATTTGTCTCCGGGACTAGCGGGAGGGCGGGCACCGGGGAGCTGTTTTTT
clone size: -; D gene: -; V gene: TRBV19; J gene: TRBJ2-7; CDR3 protein: CASSRADGAYEQYF; CDR3 DNA: TGTGCCAGTAGTAGAGCCGACGGAGCCTACGAGCAGTACTTC
clone size: once; D gene: -; V gene: TRBV18; J gene: TRBJ2-7; CDR3 protein: CASSPTQGGAEQYF; CDR3 DNA: TGTGCCAGCTCACCAACCCAAGGAGGCGCCGAGCAGTACTTC
clone size: -; D gene: -; V gene: TRBV27; J gene: TRBJ2-3; CDR3 protein: CASSFRDTTDTQYF; CDR3 DNA: TGTGCCAGCAGTTTTCGTGACACCACAGATACGCAGTATTTT
clone size: -; D gene: TRBD2; V gene: TRBV10-3; J gene: TRBJ2-7; CDR3 protein: CATNIAGGYEQYF; CDR3 DNA: TGTGCCACGAATATAGCGGGAGGCTACGAGCAGTACTTC
clone size: -; D gene: -; V gene: TRBV7-2; J gene: TRBJ2-7; CDR3 protein: CASSPPALSSYEQYF; CDR3 DNA: TGTGCCAGCAGCCCGCCCGCTCTGAGCTCCTACGAGCAGTACTTC
clone size: -; D gene: TRBD2; V gene: TRBV4-1; J gene: TRBJ2-2; CDR3 protein: CASSQGEGPGGGELFF; CDR3 DNA: TGCGCCAGCAGCCAAGGGGAGGGCCCGGGGGGCGGGGAGCTGTTTTTT